This TCR beta chain was sequenced in a study of cytotoxic CD8 clonotypes in ibrutinib-treated CLL. Study at large: A mean of about 250,000 productive templates and more than 75,000 productive rearrangements was obtained per sample.

Trimming removed 0 bases at V and 3 bases at J, with 21 bases between. Germline V gene lookup returns CDR1 SGHDT and CDR2 YYEEEE. This CDR3 is 19 amino acids long. The planned depth of sequencing spanned 1 in 200,000 to 1 in 1 million T cells. The repertoire was sequenced with immunoSEQ multiplex PCR; TCRdb's copy has only in-frame clones and lacks some. The sample lists about 200,000 clones, over 60% seen once, with about an eighth in the top ten. This clone was seen a single time. This sequence originates from a human donor with chronic lymphocytic leukemia. V gene TRBV5-6 combines with J gene TRBJ2-2; TRBD1 or TRBD2 may be the D gene (6 bases each). The source was PBMCs, collected after 24 months of ibrutinib treatment. The DNA of the CDR3 is TGTGCCAGCAGCTTGGAGGTTGGGCGGGACAACCTTTACACCGGGGAGCTGTTTTTT. As protein: CASSLEVGRDNLYTGELFF.